The sequence of this TCR beta chain was determined in a study of T cell changes during pregnancy in multiple sclerosis (dated by TCRdb to between 2017 and 2020). Looking at the study overall: The study looked at changes in the T cell repertoire across pregnancy in women with multiple sclerosis.

The protocol used for the library was the immunoSEQ multiplex PCR assay. TCRdb obtained this table from immuneACCESS and retained in-frame rearrangements with V and J assigned. These tables miss some clones; where compared with another copy, unresolved V genes account for less than half of the shortfall, and the remainder is unexplained. Present in this sample are more than 90,000 clones, 80% to 95% of which were seen just once. The ten biggest clones cover 1.5% to 1.9% of the sample. Taken from the germline V gene (reference sequence), the CDR1 and CDR2 loops are SEHNR and FQNEAQ. The CDR3 runs 14 residues from the cysteine to the phenylalanine. The kept DNA is CDR3 alone, 42 bases in frame from the first base. V is trimmed back by 5 bases and J by 4 bases, and the junction contains 7 bases that no gene match accounts for. In its sample, this clone was seen a few times. Its antigen target is currently unknown. Qualities for individual bases were not recorded, and no much larger clone is one base off.

The receptor comes from a female donor with multiple sclerosis, enrolled in a pregnancy study. Sequencing was performed on peripheral blood, taken in the first trimester of pregnancy. The chain employs TRBV7-9 and TRBJ2-7; 8 bases in the middle match TRBD2. The DNA reads as follows: TGTGCCAGCAGCCCGGGGGGGCTCATTTACGAGCAGTACTTC. This encodes CASSPGGLIYEQYF.